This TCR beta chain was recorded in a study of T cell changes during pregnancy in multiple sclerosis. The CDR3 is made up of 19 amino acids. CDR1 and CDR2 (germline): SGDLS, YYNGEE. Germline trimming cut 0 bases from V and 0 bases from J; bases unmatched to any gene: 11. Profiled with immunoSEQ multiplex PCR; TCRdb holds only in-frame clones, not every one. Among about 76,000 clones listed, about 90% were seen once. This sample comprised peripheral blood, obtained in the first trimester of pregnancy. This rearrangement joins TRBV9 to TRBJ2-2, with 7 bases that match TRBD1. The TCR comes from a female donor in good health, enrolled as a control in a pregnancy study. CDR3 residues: CASSVAGQLSRTNTGELFF. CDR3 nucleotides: TGTGCCAGCAGCGTAGCGGGACAGTTAAGCCGAACGAACACCGGGGAGCTGTTTTTT.